This TCR beta chain was profiled in a study of shared clonotypes between healthy human individuals. Naive-designated CD8 cells lacked CD45RO, were positively enriched for CCR7, and omitted terminally differentiated effector memory CD45RA+ cells. Study conclusions and caveats: Generation probability values for non-shared clonotypes were lower than those for clonotypes shared by all four donors.

At the deep level, the assay was run. Per sorted-subset replicate PCR, input was 200 to 250 ng DNA, representing around 30,000 T cell genomes. The table came from immunoSEQ multiplex PCR; TCRdb's copy has only in-frame clones and leaves some out. In the table there are over 750,000 clones, 90% to 97% of which are singletons. About this clone: Its matching antigen is unknown.

This CDR3 spans 15 amino acids. V was trimmed by 3 bases and J by 1 base, leaving 13 bases between them. Looked up from germline, CDR1 is SGDLS and CDR2 is YYNGEE. The source of this sequence is a young man in good health. The chain is built from TRBV9 and TRBJ1-1; the D gene is possibly TRBD1 (5 bases). Sequencing used naive CD8+ T cells sorted from blood. The CDR3 spells CASSAWGGPNTEAFF. The CDR3 DNA is TGTGCCAGCAGCGCCTGGGGGGGACCGAACACTGAAGCTTTCTTT.